The clone carrying this TCR beta chain was recorded only once. Its specificity is unknown. This sample stems from a study of T cell responses to AZD1222 COVID-19 vaccine. Study-wide results and limits: The donors showed a predominance of white British ancestry and of females, with possible underestimation of clonal diversity.

Profiling relied on immunoSEQ multiplex PCR, and the TCRdb table lists in-frame clones only, not all of them. The sample has 80,000 to 100,000 clones; 80% to 90% are singletons. Germline trimming cut 1 base from V and 13 bases from J; bases unmatched to any gene: 9. The V gene's germline CDR1 is LGHDT and CDR2 YNNKEL (reference sequence). This CDR3 spans 14 amino acids. J is TRBJ2-1 and V is TRBV3-1 (or the pseudogene TRBV3-2), with 8 bases fitting TRBD2. This TCR was recovered from an adult who received the AZD1222 COVID-19 vaccine. The starting material was peripheral blood, obtained 28 days after the second AZD1222 dose. This CDR3 reads CASSQAPAGGAQFF. For the CDR3, the DNA is TGTGCCAGCAGCCAAGCTCCCGCCGGGGGGGCCCAGTTCTTC.